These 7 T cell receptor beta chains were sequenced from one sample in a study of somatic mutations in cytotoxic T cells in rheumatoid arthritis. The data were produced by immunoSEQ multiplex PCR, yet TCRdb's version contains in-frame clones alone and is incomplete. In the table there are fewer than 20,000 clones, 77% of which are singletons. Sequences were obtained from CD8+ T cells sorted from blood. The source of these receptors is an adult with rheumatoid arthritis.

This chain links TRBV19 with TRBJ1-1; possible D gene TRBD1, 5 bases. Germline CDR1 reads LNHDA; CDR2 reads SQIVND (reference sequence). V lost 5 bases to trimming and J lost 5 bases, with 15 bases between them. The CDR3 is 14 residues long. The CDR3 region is CASSLRGIGTEAFF. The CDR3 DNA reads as TGTGCCAGTAGTTTGCGGGGGATTGGGACTGAAGCTTTCTTT.

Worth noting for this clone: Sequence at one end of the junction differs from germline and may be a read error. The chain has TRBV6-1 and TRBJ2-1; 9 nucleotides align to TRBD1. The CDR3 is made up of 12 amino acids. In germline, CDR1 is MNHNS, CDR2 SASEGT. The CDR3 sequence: CATITLGQGSIF. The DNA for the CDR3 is TGTGCCACCATAACGTTGGGACAGGGCTCCATCTTC.

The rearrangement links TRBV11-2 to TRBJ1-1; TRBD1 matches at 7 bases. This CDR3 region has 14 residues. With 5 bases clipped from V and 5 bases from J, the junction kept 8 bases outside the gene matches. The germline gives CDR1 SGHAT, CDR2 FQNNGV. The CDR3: CASSQTGRKTEAFF. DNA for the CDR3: TGTGCCAGCAGCCAGACAGGGCGAAAAACTGAAGCTTTCTTT.

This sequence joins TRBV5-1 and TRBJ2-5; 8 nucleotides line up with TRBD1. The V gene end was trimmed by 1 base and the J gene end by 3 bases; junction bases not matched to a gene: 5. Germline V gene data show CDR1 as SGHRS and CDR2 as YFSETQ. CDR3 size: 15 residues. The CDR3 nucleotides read TGCGCCAGCAGCTTGCTAGGACAGGGTAAAGAGACCCAGTACTTC. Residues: CASSLLGQGKETQYF.

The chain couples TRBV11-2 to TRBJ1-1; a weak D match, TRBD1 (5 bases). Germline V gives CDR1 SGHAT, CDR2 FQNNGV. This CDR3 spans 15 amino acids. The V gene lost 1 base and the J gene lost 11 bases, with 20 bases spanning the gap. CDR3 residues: CASSLGGGLGQVAFF. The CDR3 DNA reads TGTGCCAGCAGCTTAGGGGGGGGTTTGGGGCAGGTGGCTTTCTTT.

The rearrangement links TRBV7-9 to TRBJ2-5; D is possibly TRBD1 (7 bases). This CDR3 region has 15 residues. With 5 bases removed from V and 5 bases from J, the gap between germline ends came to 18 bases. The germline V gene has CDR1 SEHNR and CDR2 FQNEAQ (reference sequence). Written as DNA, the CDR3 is TGTGCCAGCAGCGTATTCGAGGGGGCGGGGGAGACCCAGTACTTC. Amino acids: CASSVFEGAGETQYF.

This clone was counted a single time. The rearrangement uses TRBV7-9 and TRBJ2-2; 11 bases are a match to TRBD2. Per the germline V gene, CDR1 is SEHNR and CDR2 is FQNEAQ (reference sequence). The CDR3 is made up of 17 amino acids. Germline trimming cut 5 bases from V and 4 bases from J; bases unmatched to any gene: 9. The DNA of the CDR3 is TGTGCCAGCAGCCGACTTCTAGCGGGGGGACCCACCGGGGAGCTGTTTTTT. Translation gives CASSRLLAGGPTGELFF.